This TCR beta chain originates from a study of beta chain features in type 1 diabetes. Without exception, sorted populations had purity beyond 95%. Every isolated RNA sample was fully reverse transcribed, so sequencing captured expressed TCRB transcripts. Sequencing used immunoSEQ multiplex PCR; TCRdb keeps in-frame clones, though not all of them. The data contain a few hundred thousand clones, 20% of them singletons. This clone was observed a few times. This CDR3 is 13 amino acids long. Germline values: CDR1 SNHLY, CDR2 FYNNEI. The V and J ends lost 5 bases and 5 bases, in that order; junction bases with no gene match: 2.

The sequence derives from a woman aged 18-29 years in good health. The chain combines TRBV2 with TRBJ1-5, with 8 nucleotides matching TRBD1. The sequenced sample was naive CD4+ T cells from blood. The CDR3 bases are TGTGCCAGCAGTAAGGACAGGGATCAGCCCCAGCATTTT. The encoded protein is CASSKDRDQPQHF.